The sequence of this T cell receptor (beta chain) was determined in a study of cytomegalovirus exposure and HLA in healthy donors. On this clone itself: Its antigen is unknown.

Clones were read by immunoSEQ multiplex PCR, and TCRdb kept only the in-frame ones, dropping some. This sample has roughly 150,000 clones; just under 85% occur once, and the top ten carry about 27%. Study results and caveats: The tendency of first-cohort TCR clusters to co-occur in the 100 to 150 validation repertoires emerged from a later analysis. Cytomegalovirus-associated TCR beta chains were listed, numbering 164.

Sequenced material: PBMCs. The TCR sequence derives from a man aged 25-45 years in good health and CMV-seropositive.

Here the CDR3 DNA reads TGCGCCAGCAGCCAAGAGGGACAGGGAACTACGACTGAGCAGTTCTTC. As protein: CASSQEGQGTTTEQFF. V is TRBV4-3 and J is TRBJ2-1, with 9 bases lining up with TRBD1. V shed 0 bases and J 9 bases; nucleotides not matched to a gene: 9. CDR3 length: 16 amino acids. The germline V gene encodes CDR1 LGHNA and CDR2 YSLEER.